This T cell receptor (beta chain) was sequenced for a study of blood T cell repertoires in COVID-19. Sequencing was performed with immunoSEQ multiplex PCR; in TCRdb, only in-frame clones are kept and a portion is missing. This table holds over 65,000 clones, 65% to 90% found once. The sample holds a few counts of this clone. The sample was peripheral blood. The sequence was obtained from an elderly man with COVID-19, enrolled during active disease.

CDR3 protein: CASSRTGFGNTIYF. CDR3 coding DNA: TGTGCCAGCAGTCGGACAGGCTTTGGAAACACCATATATTTT. The chain employs TRBV6-5 and TRBJ1-3, with 7 bases that match TRBD1. With 5 bases clipped from V and 3 bases from J, the junction kept 4 bases outside the gene matches. This CDR3 is 14 amino acids long. The germline V gene encodes CDR1 MNHEY and CDR2 SVGAGI.